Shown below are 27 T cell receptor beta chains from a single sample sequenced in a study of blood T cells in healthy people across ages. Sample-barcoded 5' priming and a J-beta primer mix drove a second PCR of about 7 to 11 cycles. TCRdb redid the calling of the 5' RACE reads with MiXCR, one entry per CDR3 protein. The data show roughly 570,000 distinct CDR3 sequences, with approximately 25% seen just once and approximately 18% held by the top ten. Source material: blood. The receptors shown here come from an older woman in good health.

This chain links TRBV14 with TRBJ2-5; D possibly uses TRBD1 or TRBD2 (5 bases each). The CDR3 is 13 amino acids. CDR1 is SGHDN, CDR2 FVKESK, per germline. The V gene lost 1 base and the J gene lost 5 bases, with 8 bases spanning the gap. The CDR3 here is CASSQVGVETQYF. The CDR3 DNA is TGTGCCAGCAGCCAAGTGGGGGTGGAGACCCAGTACTTC.

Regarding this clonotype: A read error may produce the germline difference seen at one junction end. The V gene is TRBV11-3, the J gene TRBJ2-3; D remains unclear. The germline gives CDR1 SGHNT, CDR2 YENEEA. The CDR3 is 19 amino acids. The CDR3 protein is CARSSHTKRLGETVTTQYF. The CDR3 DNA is TGTGCCAGGAGCTCACACACAAAAAGACTCGGAGAAACAGTGACTACGCAGTATTTT.

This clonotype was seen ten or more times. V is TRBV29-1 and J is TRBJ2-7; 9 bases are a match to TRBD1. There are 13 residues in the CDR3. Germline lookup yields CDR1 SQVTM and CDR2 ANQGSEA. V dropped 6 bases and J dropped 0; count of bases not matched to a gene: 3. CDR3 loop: CSVGQGSSYEQYF. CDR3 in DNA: TGCAGCGTCGGACAGGGGAGCTCCTACGAGCAGTACTTC.

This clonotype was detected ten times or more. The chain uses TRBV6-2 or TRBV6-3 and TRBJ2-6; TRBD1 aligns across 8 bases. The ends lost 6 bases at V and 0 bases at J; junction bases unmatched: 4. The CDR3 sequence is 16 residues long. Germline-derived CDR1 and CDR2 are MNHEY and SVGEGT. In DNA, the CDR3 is TGTGCCAGCAGCGACAGGGGTTACTCTGGGGCCAACGTCCTGACTTTC. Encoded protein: CASSDRGYSGANVLTF.

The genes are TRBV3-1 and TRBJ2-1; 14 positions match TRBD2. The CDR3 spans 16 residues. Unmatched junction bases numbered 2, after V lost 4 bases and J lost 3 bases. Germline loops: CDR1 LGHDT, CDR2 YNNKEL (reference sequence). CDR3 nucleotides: TGTGCCAGCAGCCTGGGACTAGCGGGGGACTACAATGAGCAGTTCTTC. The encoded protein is CASSLGLAGDYNEQFF.

The chain's CDR3 is CSAPAGARGYTF. As DNA, the CDR3 is TGCAGCGCTCCCGCAGGGGCTCGGGGCTACACCTTC. The J gene is TRBJ1-2, the V gene TRBV29-1, with D tentatively TRBD1 (6 bases). Germline assignment: CDR1 SQVTM and CDR2 ANQGSEA. V lost 7 bases and J 8 bases, leaving 17 bases between the germline ends. This CDR3 spans 12 amino acids.

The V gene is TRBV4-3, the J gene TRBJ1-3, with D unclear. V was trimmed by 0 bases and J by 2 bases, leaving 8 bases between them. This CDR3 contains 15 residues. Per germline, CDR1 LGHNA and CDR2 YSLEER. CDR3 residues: CASSQDSSPGNTIYF. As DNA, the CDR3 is TGCGCCAGCAGCCAAGATAGTAGCCCTGGAAACACCATATATTTT.

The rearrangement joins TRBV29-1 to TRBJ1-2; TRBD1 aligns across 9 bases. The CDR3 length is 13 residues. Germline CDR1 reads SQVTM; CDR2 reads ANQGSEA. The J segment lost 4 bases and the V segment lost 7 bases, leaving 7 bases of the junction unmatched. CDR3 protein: CSAGDRESYGYTF. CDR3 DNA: TGCAGCGCCGGGGACAGGGAAAGCTATGGCTACACCTTC.

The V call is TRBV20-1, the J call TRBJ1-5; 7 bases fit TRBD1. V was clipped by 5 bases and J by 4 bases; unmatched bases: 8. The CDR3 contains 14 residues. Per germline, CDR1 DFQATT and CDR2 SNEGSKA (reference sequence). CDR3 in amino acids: CSARRQGGNQPQHF. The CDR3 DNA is TGCAGTGCTCGACGACAGGGTGGAAATCAGCCCCAGCATTTT.

This CDR3 reads CASSLRQTDYNEQFF. The CDR3, as DNA: TGTGCCAGCAGTTTAAGACAAACAGATTACAATGAGCAGTTCTTC. The J gene is TRBJ2-1, the V gene TRBV12-3 or TRBV12-4; no definite D call. Trimming cost V 2 bases and J 4 bases, with 12 bases left between them. The length of the CDR3 is 15 residues.

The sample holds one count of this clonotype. CDR3 sequence (DNA): TGTGCCAGCAGCTTATCCGGGAGATCGAACACCGGGGAGCTGTTTTTT. Protein: CASSLSGRSNTGELFF. The chain employs TRBV13 and TRBJ2-2, with TRBD2 as a possible D gene (6 bases). With 2 bases removed from V and 0 bases from J, the gap between germline ends came to 10 bases. The germline V gene encodes CDR1 PRHDT and CDR2 FYEKMQ (reference sequence). The CDR3 runs 16 residues.

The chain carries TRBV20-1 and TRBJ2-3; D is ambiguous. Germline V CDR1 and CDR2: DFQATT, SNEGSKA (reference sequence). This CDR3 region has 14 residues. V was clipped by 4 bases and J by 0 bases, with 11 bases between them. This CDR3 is CSATLYGSTDTQYF. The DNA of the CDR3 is TGCAGTGCTACCCTTTATGGAAGCACAGATACGCAGTATTTT.

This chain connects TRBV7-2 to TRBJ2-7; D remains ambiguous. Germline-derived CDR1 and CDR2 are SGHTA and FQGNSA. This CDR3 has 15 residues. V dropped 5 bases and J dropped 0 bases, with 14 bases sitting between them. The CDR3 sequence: CASSPSSISSYEQYF. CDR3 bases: TGTGCCAGCAGCCCCTCGTCTATTAGCTCCTACGAGCAGTACTTC.

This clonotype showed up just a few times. CDR3 DNA sequence: TGCAGTGCTAGAGAGGCCGGGACAGGGGGTTACGAGCAGTACTTC. Translated, it gives CSAREAGTGGYEQYF. V is TRBV20-1 and J is TRBJ2-7; 11 positions agree with TRBD1. V dropped 0 bases and J dropped 4; count of bases not matched to a gene: 5. Per germline, CDR1 DFQATT and CDR2 SNEGSKA (reference sequence). CDR3 length: 15 residues.

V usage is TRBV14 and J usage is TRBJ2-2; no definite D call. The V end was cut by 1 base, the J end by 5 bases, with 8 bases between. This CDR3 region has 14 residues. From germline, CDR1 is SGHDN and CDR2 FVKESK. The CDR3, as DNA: TGTGCCAGCAGCCAAGTACCCCTAACCGGGGAGCTGTTTTTT. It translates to CASSQVPLTGELFF.

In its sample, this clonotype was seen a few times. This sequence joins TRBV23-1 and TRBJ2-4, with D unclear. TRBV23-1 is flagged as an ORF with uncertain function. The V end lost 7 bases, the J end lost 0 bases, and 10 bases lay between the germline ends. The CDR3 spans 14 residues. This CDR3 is CASNTTIAKNIQYF. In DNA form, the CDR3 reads TGCGCCAGCAATACAACCATAGCCAAAAACATTCAGTACTTC.

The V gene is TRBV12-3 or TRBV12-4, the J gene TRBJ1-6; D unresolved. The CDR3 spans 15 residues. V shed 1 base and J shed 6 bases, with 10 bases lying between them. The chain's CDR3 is CASSLDILVNSPLHF. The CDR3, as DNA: TGTGCCAGCAGTTTAGATATCCTGGTTAATTCACCCCTCCACTTT.

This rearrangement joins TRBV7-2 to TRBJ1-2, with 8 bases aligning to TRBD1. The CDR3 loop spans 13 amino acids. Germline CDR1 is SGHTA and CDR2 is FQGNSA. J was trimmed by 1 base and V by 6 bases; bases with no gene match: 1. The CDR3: CASRGQDNYGYTF. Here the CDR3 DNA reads TGTGCCAGCAGGGGACAGGATAACTATGGCTACACCTTC.

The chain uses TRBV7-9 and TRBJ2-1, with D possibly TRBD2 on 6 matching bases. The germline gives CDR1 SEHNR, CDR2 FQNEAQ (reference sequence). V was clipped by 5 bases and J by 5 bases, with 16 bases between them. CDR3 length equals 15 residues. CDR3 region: CASSPWTGDDNEQFF. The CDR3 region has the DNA TGTGCCAGCAGCCCGTGGACGGGGGACGACAATGAGCAGTTCTTC.

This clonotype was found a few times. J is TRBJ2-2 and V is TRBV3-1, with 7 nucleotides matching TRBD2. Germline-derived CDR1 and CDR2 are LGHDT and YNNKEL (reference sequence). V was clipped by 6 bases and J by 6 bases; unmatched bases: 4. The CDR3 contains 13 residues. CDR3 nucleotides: TGTGCCAGCAGACGACTAGCCGCCGGGGAGCTGTTTTTT. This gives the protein CASRRLAAGELFF.

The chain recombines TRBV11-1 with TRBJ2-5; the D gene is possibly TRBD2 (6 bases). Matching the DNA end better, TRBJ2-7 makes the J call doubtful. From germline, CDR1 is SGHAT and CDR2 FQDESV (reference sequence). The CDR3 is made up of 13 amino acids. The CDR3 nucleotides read TGTGCCAGCAGCCCCGCGGGGTTGGACGAGCAGTACTTC. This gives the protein CASSPAGLDEQYF.

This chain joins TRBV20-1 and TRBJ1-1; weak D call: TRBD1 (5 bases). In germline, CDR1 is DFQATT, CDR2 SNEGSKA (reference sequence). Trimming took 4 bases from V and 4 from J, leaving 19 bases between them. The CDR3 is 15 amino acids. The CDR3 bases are TGCAGTGCTAACTTTCCCGGGACTCTGAGCACTGAAGCTTTCTTT. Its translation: CSANFPGTLSTEAFF.

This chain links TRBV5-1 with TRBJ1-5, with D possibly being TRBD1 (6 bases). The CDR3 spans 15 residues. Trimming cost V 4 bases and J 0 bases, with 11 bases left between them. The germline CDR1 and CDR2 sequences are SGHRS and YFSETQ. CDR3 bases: TGCGCCAGCAGCCCGGACAGTAATAGCAATCAGCCCCAGCATTTT. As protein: CASSPDSNSNQPQHF.

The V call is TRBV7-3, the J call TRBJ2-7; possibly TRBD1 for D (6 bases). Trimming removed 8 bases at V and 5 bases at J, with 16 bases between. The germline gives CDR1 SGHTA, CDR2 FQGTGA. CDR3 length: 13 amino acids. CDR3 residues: CASLKDSLDEQYF. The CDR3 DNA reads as TGTGCCAGCTTAAAGGACAGCCTGGACGAGCAGTACTTC. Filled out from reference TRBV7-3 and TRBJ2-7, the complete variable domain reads GAGVSQTPSNKVTEKGKYVELRCDPISGHTALYWYRQSLGQGPEFLIYFQGTGAADDSGLPNDRFFAVRPEGSVSTLKIQRTERGDSAVYLCASLKDSLDEQYFGPGTRLTVT.

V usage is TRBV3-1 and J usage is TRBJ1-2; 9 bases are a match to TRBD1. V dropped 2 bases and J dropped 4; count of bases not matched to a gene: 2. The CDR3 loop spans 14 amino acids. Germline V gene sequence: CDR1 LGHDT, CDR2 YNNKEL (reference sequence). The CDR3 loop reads CASSQWDRAYGYTF. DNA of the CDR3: TGTGCCAGCAGCCAATGGGACAGGGCCTATGGCTACACCTTC.

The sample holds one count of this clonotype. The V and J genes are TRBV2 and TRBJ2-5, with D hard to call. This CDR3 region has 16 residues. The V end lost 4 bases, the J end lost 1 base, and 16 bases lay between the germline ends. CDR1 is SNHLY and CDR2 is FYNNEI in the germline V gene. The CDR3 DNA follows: TGTGCCAGCAGTGCAATCCCCGGGCCACGCCAAGAGACCCAGTACTTC. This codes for CASSAIPGPRQETQYF.

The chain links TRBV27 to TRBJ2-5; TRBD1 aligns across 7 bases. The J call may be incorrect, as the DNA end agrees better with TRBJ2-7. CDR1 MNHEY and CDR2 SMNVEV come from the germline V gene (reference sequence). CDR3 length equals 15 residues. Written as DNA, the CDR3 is TGTGCCAGCAGTTTAAGTCCAGGGGGTTTCTACGAGCAGTACTTC. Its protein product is CASSLSPGGFYEQYF.